This T cell receptor beta chain was recovered during a study of cytomegalovirus exposure and HLA in healthy donors. As for the study in general: Assignment to the Caucasian-associated ancestry cluster applied to more than 75% of the approximately 360 genotyped donors. Overall study findings and caveats: Presence/absence results assume similar sequencing depth per donor, which may not hold. In an earlier analysis, in several hundred donors, most V segments appeared productive either ~87% or ~30% of the time.

The V segment lost 0 bases and the J segment 5 bases; nucleotides outside the gene matches: 8. Germline CDR1 and CDR2: SGHRS and YFSETQ. The CDR3 sequence is 16 residues long. 60 Vbeta and 13 Jbeta primers were used in PCR. Repertoires were generated with immunoSEQ multiplex PCR, while TCRdb's copy carries only in-frame clones and drops some. The sample has some 130,000 clones. Comment on this clone: Antigen unknown.

The receptor's source is a middle-aged woman in good health and CMV-seropositive. The sample taken for sequencing was PBMCs. V and J are TRBV5-1 and TRBJ2-1; 7 positions agree with TRBD2. The CDR3 DNA sequence: TGCGCCAGCAGCTTGGGCCAGGCGGGAGTTAACAATGAGCAGTTCTTC. This gives the protein CASSLGQAGVNNEQFF.